This TCR beta chain emerged from a study of T-cell reconstitution after alpha-beta-depleted transplantation in children (TCRdb year 2016). Looking at the study overall: Using TCR repertoire profiling, the study quantitatively followed how T-cell immune reconstitution unfolded in children after TCRalphabeta/CD19-depleted allogeneic hematopoietic cell transplantation.

On this clonotype: Its antigen remains unidentified. The record has no base qualities; no much larger clone is one base away.

CDR1 is given as LGHDT and CDR2 as YNNKEL, both from the germline V gene (reference sequence). The junction shows trimming of 3 bases on V and 3 bases on J, and the gene matches do not reach 6 bases of it. There are 16 amino acids in the CDR3, from cysteine to phenylalanine inclusive. The sequence is cut down to CDR3 DNA, 48 bases in frame from base 1. Library creation used PCR. TCRdb shows the sequencer as Illumina HiSeq 2500. TCR library preparation used molecular barcoding, with unique molecular identifiers applied to normalize quantification of the TCRbeta repertoire. TCRdb reran the public reads through fastp at Q25 and MiXCR, keeping productive beta chains. Each CDR3 protein gets just one entry, which takes the most common genes and DNA from the rows behind it. This sample holds 200,000 to 250,000 distinct CDR3 sequences; approximately 24% were observed only once. The ten largest make up 4% to 5.5% of the sample.

Summary of the overall study and its limitations: Over subsequent months, a decline in hyperexpanded clone frequencies was noted, and after one year, T-cell counts and TCRbeta diversity were mostly ascribed to newly produced T cells. The apparently early alphabetaT-cell count recovery about two months after transplant was reportedly dependent on only several hundred rapidly expanded clones derived from non-depleted graft cells. The high TCRbeta diversity at day 60 in some patients was ascribed to recipient T cells and intrathymic progenitors that had survived conditioning.

According to the study, the label for this sample's treatment or condition signals: allogeneic hematopoietic cell transplantation with graft depleted of TCRalphabeta T cells and CD19 B cells. Transplant recipients were children who received TCRalphabeta/CD19-depleted allogeneic hematopoietic cell grafts. The clonotype was recovered from a female patient between 2 and 10 years old who had a stem cell transplant for congenital amegakaryocytic thrombocytopenia, so the T cells may come from the graft donor. This chain is built from TRBV3-1 and TRBJ2-3; 10 bases in the junction line up with TRBD1. Sample: PBMCs, mostly from graft donor cells, taken 360 days after TCRalphabeta/CD19-depleted stem cell transplant. The CDR3 corresponds to CASSHGGQGFTDTQYF. The sequenced DNA is TGTGCCAGCAGCCATGGGGGACAGGGGTTTACAGATACGCAGTATTTT.